The 8 T cell receptor beta chains listed next were all sequenced from one sample in a study of CD8 T cells in ankylosing spondylitis. Via MiXCR, TCRdb re-called the 5' RACE reads, giving one row per CDR3 protein. This repertoire shows 300,000 to 350,000 distinct CDR3 sequences, less than 25% found once; its top ten account for 3.5%. Sequenced input: blood, either unsorted or a sorted T cell fraction (not recorded which). Receptor source: a female donor with ankylosing spondylitis or in good health (not recorded which).

This clonotype was found a few times. The chain carries TRBV14 and TRBJ1-2; unclear D gene. This CDR3 region has 15 residues. The V end lost 3 bases, the J end lost 7 bases, and 18 bases lay between the germline ends. Germline values: CDR1 SGHDN, CDR2 FVKESK. This CDR3 reads CASSHHNLATGGYTF. CDR3 coding DNA: TGTGCCAGCAGCCACCACAACCTAGCGACGGGTGGCTACACCTTC.

This CDR3 reads CASSPGTFPQTQYF. DNA of the CDR3: TGCGCCAGCAGCCCCGGGACCTTTCCCCAGACGCAGTATTTT. The chain joins TRBV4-3 to TRBJ2-3; tentatively, D is TRBD1 or TRBD2 (5 bases each). The V end was cut by 4 bases, the J end by 9 bases, with 17 bases between. CDR1 LGHNA and CDR2 YSLEER come from the germline V gene. This CDR3 spans 14 amino acids.

This sequence joins TRBV5-5 and TRBJ2-1; no definite D call. CDR1 and CDR2 from the germline V gene are SGHKS and YYEKEE (reference sequence). The CDR3 is made up of 15 amino acids. Trimming stripped 6 bases from V and 0 bases from J, with 13 bases between. The CDR3 DNA sequence: TGTGCCAGCATCTCAGCTCCGGGCTCCTACAATGAGCAGTTCTTC. The encoded protein is CASISAPGSYNEQFF.

This clonotype was seen more than once but under ten times. CDR3 loop: CARRYERIYEQYF. The CDR3 DNA is TGTGCCAGAAGATATGAGCGGATTTACGAGCAGTACTTC. The gene calls are TRBV5-3 and TRBJ2-7; tentative D call: TRBD2 (5 bases). TRBV5-3 is designated an ORF whose function remains uncertain. V was shortened by 5 bases and J by 4 bases, with 13 bases between the two germline ends. The CDR3 loop spans 13 amino acids.

This clonotype was recorded a few times. The chain combines TRBV6-2 or TRBV6-3 with TRBJ2-7; D not certain. Germline CDR1 MNHEY, CDR2 SVGEGT. V lost 0 bases to trimming and J lost 5 bases, with 8 bases between them. The CDR3 has 13 residues. The CDR3 is CASSYSPPNEQYF. In DNA, the CDR3 is TGTGCCAGCAGTTACTCGCCCCCCAACGAGCAGTACTTC.

The sample holds a few counts of this clonotype. The V call is TRBV6-1, the J call TRBJ2-7; a weak D match, TRBD2 (5 bases). The CDR3 is 15 residues long. The V end was cut by 6 bases, the J end by 0 bases, with 15 bases between. The germline CDR1 and CDR2 sequences are MNHNS and SASEGT. CDR3 residues: CASSRTRRISYEQYF. The CDR3 nucleotides read TGTGCCAGCAGCCGAACTAGGAGAATCTCCTACGAGCAGTACTTC.

This clonotype was detected ten times or more. The genes are TRBV29-1 and TRBJ2-5, with TRBD2 identical over 7 bases. This CDR3 contains 13 residues. J lost 1 base, V lost 8 bases, and 7 bases had no gene match. CDR1 SQVTM and CDR2 ANQGSEA come from the germline V gene. This chain's CDR3 is CSLAGAGQETQYF. For the CDR3, the DNA is TGCAGCCTGGCGGGAGCCGGCCAAGAGACCCAGTACTTC. The entire variable domain, with the rest obtained from reference TRBV29-1 and TRBJ2-5, is as follows: SAVISQKPSRDICQRGTSLTIQCQVDSQVTMMFWYRQQPGQSLTLIATANQGSEATYESGFVIDKFPISRPNLTFSTLTVSNMSPEDSSIYLCSLAGAGQETQYFGPGTRLLVL.

This clonotype has only one observation. This chain uses TRBV11-2 with TRBJ1-4, with a weak D call TRBD1 (5 bases). Germline CDR1 is SGHAT and CDR2 is FQNNGV. Trimming shortened V by 0 bases and J by 7 bases, and 9 bases separated the two germline ends. The CDR3 covers 14 residues. CDR3: CASSLELGGEKLFF. The CDR3 bases are TGTGCCAGCAGCTTAGAGTTGGGGGGTGAAAAACTGTTTTTT.